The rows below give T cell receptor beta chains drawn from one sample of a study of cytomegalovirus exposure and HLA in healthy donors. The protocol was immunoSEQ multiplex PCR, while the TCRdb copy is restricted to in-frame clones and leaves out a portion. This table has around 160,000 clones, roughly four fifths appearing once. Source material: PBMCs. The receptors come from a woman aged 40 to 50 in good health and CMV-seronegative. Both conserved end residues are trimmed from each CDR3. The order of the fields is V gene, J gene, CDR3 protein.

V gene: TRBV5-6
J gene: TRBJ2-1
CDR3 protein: ASSYGAGSYNEQF

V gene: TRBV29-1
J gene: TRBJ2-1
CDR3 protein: SVKTDLIQGATYNEQF

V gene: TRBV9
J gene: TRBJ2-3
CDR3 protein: ASSVRQLADTQY

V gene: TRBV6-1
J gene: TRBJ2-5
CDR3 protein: ASSLQGSGETQY

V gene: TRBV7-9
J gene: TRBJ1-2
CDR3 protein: ASSSADKYGYT

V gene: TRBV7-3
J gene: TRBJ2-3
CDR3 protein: ASSFTGDRTDTQY

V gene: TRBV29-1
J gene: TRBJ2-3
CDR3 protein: SVVTSGTTDTQY

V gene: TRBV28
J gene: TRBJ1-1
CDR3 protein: ASSPTGSLTEAF

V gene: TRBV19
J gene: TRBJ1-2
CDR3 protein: ATSPRGDYGYT

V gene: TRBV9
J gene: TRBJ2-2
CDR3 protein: ASCKRSGSGCAGELF

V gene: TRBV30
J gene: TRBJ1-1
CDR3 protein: AWIGPGTVRSRAF